Below, 17 T cell receptor beta chains from the same sample are listed, as sequenced in a study of low-dose radiotherapy and immunotherapy resistance in tumors. Amplification of TCRs used a constant-region primer and V-primer adapter for about 18 PCR cycles. TCRdb reprocessed the reads with MiXCR, giving one entry per CDR3 protein. The sample has tens of thousands of distinct CDR3 sequences, approximately 12% seen once. Regarding time point: before trial treatment. The sample here was PBMCs, taken before treatment. The receptors shown here come from a female donor with ovarian cancer.

This clonotype was detected ten times or more. The chain combines TRBV11-2 with TRBJ2-2; D perhaps matches TRBD1 (6 bases). V was cut by 7 bases and J by 8 bases, with 23 bases left in between. The CDR3 totals 16 residues. Germline lookup yields CDR1 SGHAT and CDR2 FQNNGV. CDR3 protein: CASNGPTGIVTGELFF. The CDR3 DNA reads as TGTGCCAGCAACGGCCCTACAGGGATAGTCACGGGGGAGCTGTTTTTT. The entire variable domain, with the rest obtained from reference TRBV11-2 and TRBJ2-2, is as follows: EAGVAQSPRYKIIEKRQSVAFWCNPISGHATLYWYQQILGQGPKLLIQFQNNGVVDDSQLPKDRFSAERLKGVDSTLKIQPAKLEDSAVYLCASNGPTGIVTGELFFGEGSRLTVL.

Remarks on this clonotype: A far larger clone is only one base removed, so a read error is likely. The rearrangement joins TRBV4-1 to TRBJ2-1; TRBD1 agrees at 7 bases. The CDR3 loop spans 14 amino acids. V trimming: 4 bases; J trimming: 10 bases; junction bases outside the gene matches: 10. Germline loops: CDR1 MGHRA, CDR2 YSYEKL. Here the CDR3 DNA reads TGCGCCAGCAGCCCCCGGGACAGCTCCTACGAGCAGTTCTTC. This translates into CASSPRDSSYEQFF.

This clonotype has just a few counts. This chain connects TRBV28 to TRBJ2-1; TRBD1 might be the D (6 bases). The CDR3 covers 16 residues. Germline lookup yields CDR1 MDHEN and CDR2 SYDVKM. V was trimmed by 5 bases and J by 3 bases, leaving 17 bases between them. Written as DNA, the CDR3 is TGTGCCAGCAGTCCAACAGGGACCCGGGACTACAATGAGCAGTTCTTC. Translated, it gives CASSPTGTRDYNEQFF.

A remark on this clonotype: This likely came from a read error, as a far larger clone is one base away. In DNA form, the CDR3 reads TGTGCCAGCAGCCACGGGACTTACTCCTACGAGCAGTACTTC. Amino acids: CASSHGTYSYEQYF. The chain carries TRBV5-8 and TRBJ2-7; D possibly corresponds to TRBD2 (6 bases). Between the trimmed V and J ends, which lost 4 bases and 0 bases, there was a span of 11 bases. Germline values: CDR1 SGHTS, CDR2 YDEGEE. CDR3 length: 14 amino acids.

This clonotype was observed many times. This chain uses TRBV29-1 with TRBJ2-7; D not certain. CDR3 length: 12 residues. Germline values: CDR1 SQVTM, CDR2 ANQGSEA. Trimming shortened V by 4 bases and J by 3 bases, and 10 bases separated the two germline ends. CDR3 protein: CSVATSFYEQYF. The CDR3 bases are TGCAGCGTTGCGACATCTTTCTACGAGCAGTACTTC.

This clonotype was seen ten or more times. V gene TRBV20-1 combines with J gene TRBJ2-1; 11 nucleotides align to TRBD2. Germline CDR1 is DFQATT and CDR2 is SNEGSKA (reference sequence). After removal of 6 bases from V and 4 bases from J, the junction contained 5 bases not matched to a gene. The CDR3 consists of 14 residues. CDR3 loop: CSARGLAEYNEQFF. In DNA form, the CDR3 reads TGCAGTGCCCGGGGACTAGCGGAATACAATGAGCAGTTCTTC.

This clonotype has at least ten counts. The CDR3 nucleotides read TGTGCCAGCAGCCCAACCCTCCAGGGATATGGCTACACCTTC. This translates into CASSPTLQGYGYTF. V is TRBV5-6 and J is TRBJ1-2, with a weak D call TRBD1 (5 bases). Germline CDR1 SGHDT, CDR2 YYEEEE. The CDR3 extends over 14 amino acids. The V and J ends lost 4 bases and 5 bases respectively, with 15 bases between them.

At least ten counts were recorded for this clonotype. The chain uses TRBV20-1 and TRBJ2-5; D might be TRBD2 (5 bases). The V end was cut by 5 bases, the J end by 7 bases, with 11 bases between. The CDR3 runs 11 residues. CDR1 DFQATT and CDR2 SNEGSKA come from the germline V gene (reference sequence). CDR3 sequence reads: CSARSEGTQYF. DNA of the CDR3: TGCAGTGCTCGCTCCGAGGGGACCCAGTACTTC.

This clonotype has ten or more counts. The chain joins TRBV19 to TRBJ1-2; D gene ambiguous. The V end lost 7 bases, the J end lost 4 bases, and 13 bases lay between the germline ends. Germline V gene lookup returns CDR1 LNHDA and CDR2 SQIVND (reference sequence). There are 13 residues in the CDR3. The CDR3 region has the DNA TGTGCCAGTACCCCAGGACGGCTCTATGGCTACACCTTC. It translates to CASTPGRLYGYTF.

The sample holds many counts of this clonotype. This rearrangement joins TRBV5-1 to TRBJ2-7; 7 bases map to TRBD2. The CDR3 consists of 15 residues. After removal of 0 bases from V and 3 bases from J, the junction contained 6 bases not matched to a gene. Germline values: CDR1 SGHRS, CDR2 YFSETQ. CDR3 sequence reads: CASSLDLAVIYEQYF. The CDR3 coding sequence is TGCGCCAGCAGCTTGGACCTAGCGGTTATCTACGAGCAGTACTTC.

This clonotype was seen ten or more times. The gene calls are TRBV28 and TRBJ1-5, with D perhaps matching TRBD1 (6 bases). Per germline, CDR1 MDHEN and CDR2 SYDVKM. This CDR3 comprises 14 residues. V was cut by 6 bases and J by 7 bases, with 16 bases left in between. The CDR3 reads CASRGGAQSQPQHF. DNA for the CDR3: TGTGCCAGCAGAGGGGGGGCACAGTCCCAGCCCCAGCATTTT.

At least ten counts were recorded for this clonotype. The gene calls are TRBV5-4 and TRBJ1-1; D might be TRBD1 (6 bases). V dropped 4 bases and J dropped 0 bases, with 10 bases sitting between them. The germline CDR1 and CDR2 sequences are SGHNT and YYREEE (reference sequence). The CDR3 is 14 amino acids. CDR3 bases: TGTGCCAGCAGCCCCCAGGGGATGAACACTGAAGCTTTCTTT. It is translated as CASSPQGMNTEAFF.

This clonotype was counted at least ten times. V usage is TRBV20-1 and J usage is TRBJ1-1; tentative D call: TRBD1 (6 bases). CDR3 length equals 12 residues. Germline CDR1 reads DFQATT; CDR2 reads SNEGSKA (reference sequence). In nucleotides, the CDR3 is TGCAGCGAAGTGGGGGCCCTCACTGAAGCTTTCTTT. It codes for CSEVGALTEAFF.

This chain uses TRBV13 with TRBJ2-7; D tentatively fits TRBD1 or TRBD2 (5 bases each). Germline V lookup: CDR1 PRHDT, CDR2 FYEKMQ (reference sequence). The V gene lost 5 bases and the J gene lost 5 bases, with 13 bases spanning the gap. This CDR3 comprises 13 residues. CDR3 loop: CASSPLGVHEQYF. CDR3 nucleotides: TGTGCCAGCAGCCCCTTGGGGGTCCACGAGCAGTACTTC.

This clonotype is labeled medium-sized (0.01 to 0.1%). The chain has TRBV28 and TRBJ2-2, with 9 positions matching TRBD1. The V segment lost 5 bases and the J segment 1 base; nucleotides outside the gene matches: 5. This CDR3 comprises 16 residues. The germline gives CDR1 MDHEN, CDR2 SYDVKM. The CDR3 coding sequence is TGTGCCAGCAGTCCGCCGGGACAGGGGAACACCGGGGAGCTGTTTTTT. Translation: CASSPPGQGNTGELFF. The full variable domain, completed using reference TRBV28 and TRBJ2-2, is DVKVTQSSRYLVKRTGEKVFLECVQDMDHENMFWYRQDPGLGLRLIYFSYDVKMKEKGDIPEGYSVSREKKERFSLILESASTNQTSMYLCASSPPGQGNTGELFFGEGSRLTVL.

This clonotype has more than one count but fewer than ten. This likely came from a read error, as a far larger clone is one base away. Given the absence of the conserved phenylalanine or tryptophan at the CDR3 end, a read error is likely. The chain couples TRBV6-1 to TRBJ2-5, with D perhaps matching TRBD1 or TRBD2 (5 bases each). CDR3 length: 14 amino acids. CDR1 is MNHNS, CDR2 SASEGT, per germline. In DNA form, the CDR3 reads TGTGCCATCAGTGGGACGGTGTACCAAGAGACCCAGTACTGC. Protein sequence: CAISGTVYQETQYC.

This clonotype occurred many times. V gene TRBV6-5 combines with J gene TRBJ1-1; D gene uncertain. CDR3 length equals 13 residues. V lost 0 bases and J lost 3, with 5 bases in between. The germline V gene has CDR1 MNHEY and CDR2 SVGAGI. CDR3 region: CASSYSQDTEAFF. In nucleotides, the CDR3 is TGTGCCAGCAGTTACTCGCAGGACACTGAAGCTTTCTTT.